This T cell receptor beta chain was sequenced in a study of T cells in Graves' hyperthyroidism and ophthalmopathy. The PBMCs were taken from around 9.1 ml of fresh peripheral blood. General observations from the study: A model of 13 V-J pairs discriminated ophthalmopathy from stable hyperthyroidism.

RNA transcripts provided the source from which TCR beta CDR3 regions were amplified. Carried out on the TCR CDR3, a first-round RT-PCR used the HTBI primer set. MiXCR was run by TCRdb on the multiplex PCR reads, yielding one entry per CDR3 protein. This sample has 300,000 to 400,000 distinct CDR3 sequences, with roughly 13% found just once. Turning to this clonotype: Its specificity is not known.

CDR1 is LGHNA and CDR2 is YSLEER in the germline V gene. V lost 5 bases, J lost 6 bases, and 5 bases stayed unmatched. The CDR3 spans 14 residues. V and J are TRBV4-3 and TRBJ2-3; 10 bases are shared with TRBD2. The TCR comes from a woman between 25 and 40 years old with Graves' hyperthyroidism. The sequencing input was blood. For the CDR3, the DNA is TGCGCCAGCAGCACCGGGACTAGCGCGGATACGCAGTATTTT. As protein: CASSTGTSADTQYF.